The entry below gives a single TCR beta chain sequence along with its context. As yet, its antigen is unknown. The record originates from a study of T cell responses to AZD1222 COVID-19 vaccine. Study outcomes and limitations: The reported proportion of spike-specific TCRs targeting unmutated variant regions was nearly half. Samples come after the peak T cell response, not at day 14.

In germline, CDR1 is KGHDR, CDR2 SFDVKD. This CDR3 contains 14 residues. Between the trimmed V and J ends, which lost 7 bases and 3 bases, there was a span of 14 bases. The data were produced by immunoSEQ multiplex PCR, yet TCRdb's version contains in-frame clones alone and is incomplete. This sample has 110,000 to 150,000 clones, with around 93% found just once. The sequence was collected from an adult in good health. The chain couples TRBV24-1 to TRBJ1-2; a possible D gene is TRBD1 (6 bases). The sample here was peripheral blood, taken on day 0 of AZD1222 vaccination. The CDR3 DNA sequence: TGTGCCACCAGCCTGACAGGCGGGGACTATGGCTACACCTTC. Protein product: CATSLTGGDYGYTF.